Shown below are 20 T cell receptor beta chains from a single sample sequenced in a study of T cell repertoires in cytomegalovirus infection. TCRdb analysed the reads with MiXCR anew, one entry per CDR3 protein. This sample has 700,000 to 900,000 distinct CDR3 sequences, with about 27% found just once. These receptors are not linked to any known antigen. This material consisted of cultured CD8+ T cells from PBMCs, taken from culture after CMV antigen stimulation. Receptor source: a human donor in good health (CMV status not recorded). Some clones in this sample may be carry-over from other donors' samples.

This clonotype has a handful of counts. This rearrangement joins TRBV29-1 to TRBJ1-2, with no clear D. Germline assignment: CDR1 SQVTM and CDR2 ANQGSEA. The CDR3 spans 13 residues. Trimming shortened V by 7 bases and J by 3 bases, and 15 bases separated the two germline ends. The CDR3 nucleotides are TGCAGCGCGGGGAGAATTTCGGACTATGGCTACACCTTC. It codes for CSAGRISDYGYTF. Full variable domain (outside the CDR3, taken from reference TRBV29-1 and TRBJ1-2): SAVISQKPSRDICQRGTSLTIQCQVDSQVTMMFWYRQQPGQSLTLIATANQGSEATYESGFVIDKFPISRPNLTFSTLTVSNMSPEDSSIYLCSAGRISDYGYTFGSGTRLTVV.

This clonotype was counted a few times. This sequence joins TRBV12-3 or TRBV12-4 and TRBJ2-1, with D possibly being TRBD1 (7 bases). The CDR3 contains 15 residues. V was clipped by 4 bases and J by 7 bases, with 17 bases between them. In DNA, the CDR3 is TGTGCCAGCAGTTCGCCGGAGGGGGCTTCAAATGAGCAGTTCTTC. As protein: CASSSPEGASNEQFF.

The chain combines TRBV5-4 with TRBJ2-1; TRBD1 is a possible D gene (6 bases). Trimming took off 0 bases at V and 2 bases at J, with 9 bases between the two ends. CDR3 length: 15 residues. Germline CDR1 and CDR2: SGHNT and YYREEE (reference sequence). This chain's CDR3 is CASSLVQGTYNEQFF. The CDR3 DNA sequence: TGTGCCAGCAGCTTGGTACAGGGCACCTACAATGAGCAGTTCTTC.

There are a few counts of this clonotype. V gene TRBV6-4 combines with J gene TRBJ2-1; the D is unclear. Looked up from germline, CDR1 is MRHNA and CDR2 is SNTAGT. Trimming removed 4 bases from V and 0 bases from J, with 22 bases in between. There are 19 residues in the CDR3. DNA for the CDR3: TGTGCCAGCAGTGCCTCAGAGGTCTTGGTCCCTAGCTCCTACAATGAGCAGTTCTTC. It specifies CASSASEVLVPSSYNEQFF.

This chain uses TRBV12-5 with TRBJ1-4, with TRBD1 identical over 9 bases. Germline values: CDR1 LGHNT, CDR2 FRNRAP. Trimming took 0 bases from V and 8 from J; bases not matched to a gene: 4. The CDR3 has 15 residues. CDR3 sequence: CASGLVSTGGEKLFF. Written as DNA, the CDR3 is TGTGCTAGTGGTTTGGTATCGACAGGGGGAGAAAAACTGTTTTTT.

This clonotype was detected a few times. The rearrangement uses TRBV5-3 and TRBJ1-1; 11 positions match TRBD1. TRBV5-3 is an open reading frame whose function is uncertain. The J segment lost 5 bases and the V segment lost 8 bases, leaving 5 bases of the junction unmatched. CDR3 size: 13 residues. CDR3 amino acids: CASKGQGGTEAFF. In nucleotides, the CDR3 is TGTGCCAGCAAGGGACAGGGGGGAACTGAAGCTTTCTTT.

This clonotype was observed a few times. This chain uses TRBV2 with TRBJ2-3; TRBD1 matches at 7 bases. The V segment lost 4 bases and the J segment 3 bases; nucleotides outside the gene matches: 4. From germline, CDR1 is SNHLY and CDR2 FYNNEI. The CDR3 contains 14 residues. CDR3 residues: CASSGQGGTDTQYF. The CDR3 DNA follows: TGTGCCAGCAGTGGACAGGGTGGTACAGATACGCAGTATTTT. The variable domain in full, with the rest retrieved from reference TRBV2 and TRBJ2-3, is EPEVTQTPSHQVTQMGQEVILRCVPISNHLYFYWYRQILGQKVEFLVSFYNNEISEKSEIFDDQFSVERPDGSNFTLKIRSTKLEDSAMYFCASSGQGGTDTQYFGPGTRLTVL.

The chain is built from TRBV3-1 and TRBJ2-1; unclear D gene. The germline V and J ends were trimmed by 2 bases and 3 bases, with 17 bases remaining between them. The CDR3 is 17 amino acids. The germline V gene has CDR1 LGHDT and CDR2 YNNKEL (reference sequence). The CDR3 sequence: CASSQSEWVLHYNEQFF. The CDR3 DNA sequence: TGTGCCAGCAGCCAAAGCGAATGGGTTTTGCACTACAATGAGCAGTTCTTC.

V and J are TRBV6-2 or TRBV6-3 and TRBJ2-1; D is unresolved. The CDR3 extends over 12 amino acids. V was shortened by 6 bases and J by 8 bases, with 11 bases between the two germline ends. Looked up from germline, CDR1 is MNHEY and CDR2 is SVGEGT. The CDR3: CASRPASDEQFF. The CDR3 DNA is TGTGCCAGCAGACCCGCAAGCGATGAGCAGTTCTTC.

The chain employs TRBV20-1 and TRBJ2-2; D is uncertain. Germline CDR1 DFQATT, CDR2 SNEGSKA (reference sequence). This CDR3 is 13 amino acids long. V lost 7 bases, J lost 3 bases, and 12 bases lay in between. The CDR3 here is CSVQLRYTGELFF. CDR3 DNA: TGCAGTGTTCAGCTTAGATACACCGGGGAGCTGTTTTTT.

In its sample, this clonotype was seen a few times. This chain connects TRBV12-3 or TRBV12-4 to TRBJ2-7; TRBD1 matches 7 bases. V lost 3 bases and J lost 5; bases outside the gene matches: 10. The CDR3 extends over 15 amino acids. Here the CDR3 DNA reads TGTGCCAGCAGTTTCGAGGCCCAGGGGGTGAACGAGCAGTACTTC. Translated: CASSFEAQGVNEQYF.

V is TRBV29-1 and J is TRBJ1-6; D not resolved. The V gene lost 5 bases and the J gene lost 9 bases, with 17 bases spanning the gap. This CDR3 contains 14 residues. Germline CDR1 SQVTM, CDR2 ANQGSEA. In DNA, the CDR3 is TGCAGCGTTCGCCTTGCGGGGTCAGGTTCACCCCTCCACTTT. Its translation: CSVRLAGSGSPLHF.

The rearrangement joins TRBV7-9 to TRBJ2-2, with 9 bases that match TRBD1. Germline V gene data show CDR1 as SEHNR and CDR2 as FQNEAQ (reference sequence). The CDR3 covers 14 residues. The V gene end was trimmed by 4 bases and the J gene end by 9 bases; junction bases not matched to a gene: 6. DNA for the CDR3: TGTGCCAGCAGCTCCGGGACAGGGTTCCGGGAGCTGTTTTTT. It translates to CASSSGTGFRELFF.

The V call is TRBV7-9, the J call TRBJ1-4; a weak D match, TRBD1 (5 bases). Germline CDR1 is SEHNR and CDR2 is FQNEAQ (reference sequence). Trimming stripped 5 bases from V and 8 bases from J, with 18 bases between. The CDR3 runs 15 residues. The CDR3, as DNA: TGTGCCAGCAGCGATGACAGTCAAAGGCGCGAAAAACTGTTTTTT. The encoded protein is CASSDDSQRREKLFF.

The CDR3 coding sequence is TGTGCCAGCAGTGAATGGGGGGATCCCAATCAGCCCCAGCATTTT. It translates to CASSEWGDPNQPQHF. The chain uses TRBV2 and TRBJ1-5, with D possibly being TRBD1 (5 bases). This CDR3 contains 15 residues. Germline CDR1 reads SNHLY; CDR2 reads FYNNEI. Trimming took 2 bases from V and 3 from J, leaving 11 bases between them. Looking up the rest from reference TRBV2 and TRBJ1-5 gives the full variable domain: EPEVTQTPSHQVTQMGQEVILRCVPISNHLYFYWYRQILGQKVEFLVSFYNNEISEKSEIFDDQFSVERPDGSNFTLKIRSTKLEDSAMYFCASSEWGDPNQPQHFGDGTRLSIL.

As to this clonotype: At one of its ends the junction is not consistent with the germline gene, which may arise from a read error. The chain has TRBV24-1 and TRBJ2-3; 11 bases match TRBD2. CDR1 is KGHDR and CDR2 is SFDVKD in the germline V gene. The CDR3 contains 17 residues. The CDR3 spells CATSDFRTSGHTYTQYF. For the CDR3, the DNA is TGTGCCACCAGTGACTTCCGGACTAGCGGGCACACATATACGCAGTATTTT.

As concerns this clonotype: This may be a read error, as it is one base from a much larger clone. V usage is TRBV6-2 or TRBV6-3 and J usage is TRBJ1-1, with D perhaps matching TRBD1 (6 bases). Germline assignment: CDR1 MNHEY and CDR2 SVGEGT. This CDR3 is built from 15 residues. CDR3 loop: CVSSEPDRRVVGAFF. CDR3 in DNA: TGTGTCAGCAGTGAACCCGACAGGAGGGTGGTTGGAGCTTTCTTT.

The genes are TRBV28 and TRBJ2-7; 8 bases line up with TRBD1. The V and J ends lost 2 bases and 2 bases, in that order; junction bases with no gene match: 5. Germline V gene sequence: CDR1 MDHEN, CDR2 SYDVKM. The CDR3 is 15 residues long. CDR3 bases: TGTGCCAGCAGTTTAGGGACAGGAACCACCTACGAGCAGTACGTC. This sequence encodes CASSLGTGTTYEQYV.

This chain connects TRBV5-6 to TRBJ1-2; D is perhaps TRBD1 (6 bases). The CDR3 is made up of 19 amino acids. The V end was cut by 4 bases, the J end by 8 bases, with 33 bases between. Germline CDR1 reads SGHDT; CDR2 reads YYEEEE. Written as DNA, the CDR3 is TGTGCCAGCAGCCCCCCGACAGGAACGGTCAGACGCACAAGCGGCGGCTACACCTTC. This codes for CASSPPTGTVRRTSGGYTF.

This clonotype appeared a few times. The chain uses TRBV5-6 and TRBJ2-5; D is unclear. Germline V CDR1 and CDR2: SGHDT, YYEEEE. This CDR3 comprises 14 residues. The germline V and J ends were trimmed by 4 bases and 5 bases, with 15 bases remaining between them. The CDR3 spells CASSRSELQETQYF. Here the CDR3 DNA reads TGTGCCAGCAGCCGCTCGGAACTGCAGGAGACCCAGTACTTC.